This T cell receptor (beta chain) is drawn from a study of shared clonotypes between healthy human individuals. Some clones are missing from TCRdb's copy, which holds only in-frame ones; the method was immunoSEQ multiplex PCR. The sample yields roughly 720,000 clones, 80% to 95% seen once. Note on this clone: Its antigen is currently unknown.

General observations from the study: Naive subsets typically showed greater estimated richness than memory subsets.

The CDR3 is 14 amino acids. Germline assignment: CDR1 MGHDK and CDR2 SYGVNS. The sequenced sample was memory CD8+ T cells from PBMCs. Subset described: CD45RO+ cells pooled with CCR7-negative TemRA cells. This clonotype originated in a young man in good health. Some clones in this sample may be carry-over from other donors' samples. This chain connects TRBV25-1 to TRBJ2-5; 10 bases align to TRBD2. The J call may be in error: the DNA end matches TRBJ2-7 better. As DNA, the CDR3 is TGTGCCAGCAGCCTAAGCGGGAGGGCCGCCGAGCAGTACTTC. Protein product: CASSLSGRAAEQYF.